Below, 31 T cell receptor beta chains from the same sample are listed, as sequenced in a study of human T cells and chemical hapten exposure. TCRdb re-derived calls from the RACE reads in MiXCR, one entry per CDR3 protein. The data hold around 110,000 distinct CDR3 sequences, with 9.5% to 13% observed a single time. Time point defined: patch test 1, 2 weeks after DPC sensitization. The treatment denotes: therapeutic diphenylcyclopropenone sensitization with weekly scalp DPC. The starting material was whole blood, obtained in connection with sensitization to the hapten diphenylcyclopropenone (DPC). These receptors originate from a woman in her forties or fifties with alopecia areata. Some clones in this sample may be carry-over from other donors' samples.

The table lists this clonotype with many counts. The J gene is TRBJ1-5, the V gene TRBV6-2 or TRBV6-3; no definite D call. From germline, CDR1 is MNHEY and CDR2 SVGEGT. There are 14 residues in the CDR3. V shed 8 bases and J shed 2 bases, with 13 bases lying between them. The CDR3 loop is CASVDGGGNQPQHF. DNA of the CDR3: TGTGCCAGCGTGGACGGCGGAGGCAATCAGCCCCAGCATTTT.

The genes are TRBV18 and TRBJ2-5; possibly TRBD1 or TRBD2 for D (5 bases each). Germline values: CDR1 KGHSH, CDR2 LQKENI. With 2 bases removed from V and 2 bases from J, the gap between germline ends came to 15 bases. The CDR3 loop spans 16 amino acids. The CDR3 DNA is TGTGCCAGCTCACCATGGTCCGGGGCGACTCAAGAGACCCAGTACTTC. Encoded protein: CASSPWSGATQETQYF.

This rearrangement joins TRBV7-6 to TRBJ2-3, with no clear D. The CDR3 has 16 residues. The germline V gene has CDR1 SGHVS and CDR2 FNYEAQ. With 5 bases removed from V and 2 bases from J, the gap between germline ends came to 17 bases. Written as DNA, the CDR3 is TGTGCCAGCAGCCCCTTGGCCGTGGGCACCACAGATACGCAGTATTTT. Protein product: CASSPLAVGTTDTQYF.

This clonotype was detected many times. This rearrangement joins TRBV11-3 to TRBJ1-1; TRBD1 might be the D (5 bases). V lost 5 bases to trimming and J lost 1 base, with 11 bases between them. Germline assignment: CDR1 SGHNT and CDR2 YENEEA. This CDR3 contains 14 residues. The CDR3, as DNA: TGTGCCAGCAGCCCCGGGGCTGAGAACACTGAAGCTTTCTTT. Encoded protein: CASSPGAENTEAFF. The whole variable domain, remainder taken from reference TRBV11-3 and TRBJ1-1, is EAGVVQSPRYKIIEKKQPVAFWCNPISGHNTLYWYLQNLGQGPELLIRYENEEAVDDSQLPKDRFSAERLKGVDSTLKIQPAELGDSAVYLCASSPGAENTEAFFGQGTRLTVV.

This clonotype was counted at least ten times. The chain employs TRBV5-1 and TRBJ2-1; 11 positions agree with TRBD2. The junction had 21 bases not matched to a gene; V was cut back by 3 bases and J by 4 bases. Germline V lookup: CDR1 SGHRS, CDR2 YFSETQ. The CDR3 loop spans 21 amino acids. The CDR3 DNA sequence: TGCGCCAGCAGCTCCCAGCGTTTTAGCGGGGGGGCCGAGTACGTTTACAATGAGCAGTTCTTC. Translating it yields CASSSQRFSGGAEYVYNEQFF.

In this sample, this clonotype turned up many times. V and J are TRBV29-1 and TRBJ2-7; D is undetermined. V lost 2 bases and J lost 3, with 11 bases in between. The V gene's germline CDR1 is SQVTM and CDR2 ANQGSEA. The CDR3 is 13 residues long. CDR3 DNA: TGCAGCGTTGAACTGTCCGAAGACTACGAGCAGTACTTC. Translated, it gives CSVELSEDYEQYF.

The chain uses TRBV7-2 and TRBJ2-1; the D is unclear. V gave up 1 base and J gave up 4 bases, with 8 bases separating them. Germline CDR1 SGHTA, CDR2 FQGNSA. CDR3 length: 14 residues. The CDR3 is CASSLESRYNEQFF. As DNA, the CDR3 is TGTGCCAGCAGCTTAGAGTCTAGGTACAATGAGCAGTTCTTC.

The V gene is TRBV29-1, the J gene TRBJ2-7; possible D gene TRBD1, 7 bases. Looked up from germline, CDR1 is SQVTM and CDR2 is ANQGSEA. V dropped 6 bases and J dropped 2 bases, with 17 bases sitting between them. The CDR3 covers 14 residues. This CDR3 is CSVGGRGSPYEQYF. The CDR3 coding sequence is TGCAGCGTGGGGGGCAGGGGGTCCCCCTACGAGCAGTACTTC.

This clonotype was seen repeatedly, ten times or more. This chain joins TRBV4-1 and TRBJ1-2; 7 nucleotides match TRBD1. Germline CDR1 MGHRA, CDR2 YSYEKL. V shed 2 bases and J 3 bases; nucleotides not matched to a gene: 6. The CDR3 runs to 15 residues. CDR3 amino acids: CASSQSTGAHYGYTF. The CDR3 DNA reads as TGCGCCAGCAGCCAAAGCACAGGGGCCCACTATGGCTACACCTTC.

This clonotype was seen repeatedly, ten times or more. J is TRBJ1-5 and V is TRBV6-2 or TRBV6-3; D is undetermined. V was pared by 2 bases and J by 6 bases, with 8 bases between. CDR3 length equals 13 residues. The germline V gene has CDR1 MNHEY and CDR2 SVGEGT. Here the CDR3 reads CASSYDALQPQHF. The CDR3 bases are TGTGCCAGCAGTTACGACGCACTTCAGCCCCAGCATTTT.

This chain joins TRBV7-9 and TRBJ2-5, with D perhaps being TRBD1 or TRBD2 (5 bases each). The CDR3 sequence is 13 residues long. V gave up 7 bases and J gave up 7 bases, with 16 bases separating them. Germline CDR1 is SEHNR and CDR2 is FQNEAQ (reference sequence). The CDR3 loop is CASTPLGDVTQYF. DNA for the CDR3: TGTGCCAGCACTCCCCTCGGGGACGTGACCCAGTACTTC.

This clonotype came up many times. Because the CDR3's place on the DNA is in doubt, the DNA is left out and the CDR3 is given as listed by TCRdb. The rearrangement uses TRBV20-1 and TRBJ2-2; the table's D call of TRBD1 was not tested on the DNA. Germline assignment: CDR1 DFQATT and CDR2 SNEGSKA (reference sequence). The CDR3 adds up to 14 amino acids, both ends counted. This CDR3 reads CSARDGRRAGELFF.

In this sample, this clonotype turned up a few times. The chain carries TRBV28 and TRBJ1-1, with 9 bases that match TRBD1. The CDR3 has 16 residues. Per the germline V gene, CDR1 is MDHEN and CDR2 is SYDVKM. The V segment lost 4 bases and the J segment 1 base; nucleotides outside the gene matches: 7. This chain's CDR3 is CASSSGRTGANTEAFF. DNA of the CDR3: TGTGCCAGCAGTTCGGGACGGACAGGGGCGAACACTGAAGCTTTCTTT.

The table lists this clonotype with a few counts. The chain combines TRBV5-1 with TRBJ1-2, with a possible D match to TRBD1 (6 bases). Per germline, CDR1 SGHRS and CDR2 YFSETQ. V was shortened by 0 bases and J by 0 bases, with 12 bases between the two germline ends. This CDR3 has 16 amino acids. CDR3 amino acids: CASSLEDSITNYGYTF. CDR3 bases: TGCGCCAGCAGCTTGGAGGACAGCATTACTAACTATGGCTACACCTTC.

As for this clonotype: This could be a read error, since a much larger clone is one nucleotide away. V usage is TRBV12-3 or TRBV12-4 and J usage is TRBJ1-6, with D hard to call. The CDR3 totals 12 residues. The CDR3 coding sequence is TGTGCCAGCAGTTTCCCGTATTCAGCCCTCCACTTT. Its protein is CASSFPYSALHF.

This clonotype was seen at least ten times. The chain recombines TRBV28 with TRBJ1-2, with a weak D call TRBD1 (6 bases). CDR1 is MDHEN and CDR2 is SYDVKM in the germline V gene. The CDR3 has 14 amino acids. V lost 8 bases and J 3 bases, leaving 16 bases between the germline ends. The CDR3 sequence is CASGGSGTDYGYTF. In DNA form, the CDR3 reads TGTGCCAGCGGGGGCTCAGGGACGGACTATGGCTACACCTTC.

The chain couples TRBV29-1 to TRBJ2-2, with a possible D match to TRBD1 (5 bases). Trimming took 0 bases from V and 1 from J, leaving 9 bases between them. CDR1 SQVTM and CDR2 ANQGSEA come from the germline V gene. This CDR3 has 15 amino acids. The DNA for the CDR3 is TGCAGCGTTGAAGATGACAGCAAGAACACCGGGGAGCTGTTTTTT. Translated, it gives CSVEDDSKNTGELFF.

The chain uses TRBV12-3 or TRBV12-4 and TRBJ1-1; tentative D call: TRBD1 (5 bases). CDR3 length equals 14 residues. The V end lost 3 bases, the J end lost 1 base, and 9 bases lay between the germline ends. CDR3: CASSFRGENTEAFF. The CDR3 DNA is TGTGCCAGCAGTTTTCGGGGGGAGAACACTGAAGCTTTCTTT.

The sample holds many counts of this clonotype. This chain connects TRBV12-3 or TRBV12-4 to TRBJ1-6; D is perhaps TRBD1 (5 bases). The CDR3 covers 16 residues. Trimming pared 3 bases from V and 7 bases from J, leaving 16 bases between. This chain's CDR3 is CASSLLRGEGNSPLHF. The CDR3 DNA follows: TGTGCCAGCAGTTTGCTTCGAGGGGAAGGAAATTCACCCCTCCACTTT.

There are many counts of this clonotype. This chain uses TRBV29-1 with TRBJ1-1; D is unclear. CDR1 is SQVTM, CDR2 ANQGSEA, per germline. The V gene lost 3 bases and the J gene lost 5 bases, with 10 bases spanning the gap. This CDR3 spans 12 amino acids. The DNA of the CDR3 is TGCAGCGTTGAGGCGGCGGGAACTGAAGCTTTCTTT. This gives the protein CSVEAAGTEAFF.

This clonotype was observed many times. This chain links TRBV7-2 with TRBJ1-1, with D perhaps matching TRBD1 (6 bases). Trimming cost V 5 bases and J 5 bases, with 12 bases left between them. The germline gives CDR1 SGHTA, CDR2 FQGNSA. The CDR3 spans 13 residues. DNA of the CDR3: TGTGCCAGCAGCAAAACAGGGCAGACTGAAGCTTTCTTT. It codes for CASSKTGQTEAFF.

A single count supports this clonotype. Being one base from a much bigger clone, this may be a read error. This chain uses TRBV2 with TRBJ2-1; 10 bases fit TRBD2. Germline CDR1 is SNHLY and CDR2 is FYNNEI. The CDR3 has 14 amino acids. Trimming cost V 4 bases and J 13 bases; bases outside gene matches: 10. The CDR3 protein is CASSASLAGAFQFF. CDR3 bases: TGTGCCAGCAGTGCCTCTCTAGCGGGGGCCTTCCAGTTCTTC. The full variable domain, completed using reference TRBV2 and TRBJ2-1, is EPEVTQTPSHQVTQMGQEVILRCVPISNHLYFYWYRQILGQKVEFLVSFYNNEISEKSEIFDDQFSVERPDGSNFTLKIRSTKLEDSAMYFCASSASLAGAFQFFGPGTRLTVL.

A few counts support this clonotype. CDR3 in amino acids: CAVREGNQPQHF. As DNA, the CDR3 is TGTGCCGTACGGGAGGGCAATCAGCCCCAGCATTTT. This chain links TRBV10-3 with TRBJ1-5; D uncertain. The CDR3 contains 12 residues. In germline, CDR1 is ENHRY, CDR2 SYGVKD. Trimming took 11 bases from V and 2 from J, leaving 10 bases between them.

This clonotype was seen a handful of times. The chain couples TRBV14 to TRBJ1-1; D unresolved. Trimming removed 2 bases at V and 0 bases at J, with 7 bases between. The CDR3 is 14 amino acids. CDR1 SGHDN and CDR2 FVKESK come from the germline V gene. CDR3 bases: TGTGCCAGCAGCCAAAGCTGGATGAACACTGAAGCTTTCTTT. Its protein product is CASSQSWMNTEAFF.

At least ten counts were recorded for this clonotype. The CDR3 protein is CASSLAGMGQYEQYF. DNA for the CDR3: TGCGCCAGCAGCTTGGCCGGGATGGGACAGTACGAGCAGTACTTC. The chain has TRBV5-1 and TRBJ2-7, with TRBD1 identical over 7 bases. Looked up from germline, CDR1 is SGHRS and CDR2 is YFSETQ. Unmatched junction bases numbered 7, after V lost 0 bases and J lost 4 bases. The CDR3 runs to 15 residues.

The V gene is TRBV20-1, the J gene TRBJ1-2, with 8 bases that match TRBD1. V shed 0 bases, J shed 7 bases, and the junction held 7 bases outside the gene matches. The CDR3 totals 14 residues. Germline CDR1 reads DFQATT; CDR2 reads SNEGSKA (reference sequence). Here the CDR3 DNA reads TGCAGTGCTAGAGATGGACAGGGAATGGGTGGCTACACCTTC. Amino acids: CSARDGQGMGGYTF.

In its sample, this clonotype was seen a few times. The chain combines TRBV12-3 or TRBV12-4 with TRBJ1-1; 9 bases match TRBD1. V lost 4 bases to trimming and J lost 4 bases; unmatched junction nucleotides: 4. The CDR3 is 14 residues long. The CDR3 nucleotides are TGTGCCAGCAGTTCGGAGACAGGGGGCACTGAAGCTTTCTTT. Protein product: CASSSETGGTEAFF.

This clonotype appeared many times. V usage is TRBV12-3 or TRBV12-4 and J usage is TRBJ2-2, with 7 bases that match TRBD2. After removal of 5 bases from V and 5 bases from J, the junction contained 5 bases not matched to a gene. There are 14 residues in the CDR3. The CDR3 DNA sequence: TGTGCCAGCAGTCGGACTAGTCTGACCGGGGAGCTGTTTTTT. It yields the protein CASSRTSLTGELFF.

This clonotype appeared a few times. This chain joins TRBV12-3 or TRBV12-4 and TRBJ1-4; D is perhaps TRBD1 (5 bases). This CDR3 has 12 amino acids. Between the trimmed V and J ends, which lost 6 bases and 10 bases, there was a span of 12 bases. CDR3 DNA sequence: TGTGCCAGCAGCCGGGGACGGGGAAAACTGTTTTTT. Residues: CASSRGRGKLFF.

At least ten counts were recorded for this clonotype. The chain is built from TRBV7-9 and TRBJ2-7, with 10 bases that match TRBD1. This CDR3 region has 16 residues. J was trimmed by 5 bases and V by 6 bases; bases with no gene match: 13. The germline CDR1 and CDR2 sequences are SEHNR and FQNEAQ (reference sequence). The DNA of the CDR3 is TGTGCCAGCAGGGGAAAAGCCGGGACAGGGGTCAACGAGCAGTACTTC. This sequence encodes CASRGKAGTGVNEQYF.

The CDR3 sequence is CASSQVWKTNTGELFF. CDR3 coding DNA: TGTGCCAGCAGCCAAGTTTGGAAGACGAACACCGGGGAGCTGTTTTTT. J is TRBJ2-2 and V is TRBV3-1, with D unresolved. Germline V gene lookup returns CDR1 LGHDT and CDR2 YNNKEL (reference sequence). CDR3 length equals 16 residues. V dropped 1 base and J dropped 0 bases, with 9 bases sitting between them.